This T cell receptor beta chain emerged from a study of a mutant IDH1 vaccine in newly diagnosed glioma. Study overall: Eight vaccinations reached patients in weeks 1, 3, 5, 7, 11, 15, 19 and 23.

Germline trimming cut 6 bases from V and 5 bases from J; bases unmatched to any gene: 6. Germline V CDR1 and CDR2: PRHDT, FYEKMQ (reference sequence). This CDR3 has 14 amino acids. In regard to this clone: Its antigen is unidentified.

Time point given: week 5, during vaccination. Mutant IDH1 20-mer peptide, at 300 ug, made up each vaccine dose, with topical imiquimod. Donor diagnoses consisted of new WHO grade 3 or 4 IDH1-mutant, ATRX-lost astrocytomas. Profiled with immunoSEQ multiplex PCR; TCRdb holds only in-frame clones, not every one. The sample has 35,000 to 45,000 clones, about four fifths seen once. This receptor was taken from a man over 45 with glioma. The sample consisted of PBMCs, taken from a glioma patient whose treatment included an IDH1 peptide vaccine. The chain joins TRBV13 to TRBJ2-1, with TRBD2 identical over 8 bases. In nucleotides, the CDR3 is TGTGCCAGCAGACGGGGGGGCCAGGACAATGAGCAGTTCTTC. Protein product: CASRRGGQDNEQFF.